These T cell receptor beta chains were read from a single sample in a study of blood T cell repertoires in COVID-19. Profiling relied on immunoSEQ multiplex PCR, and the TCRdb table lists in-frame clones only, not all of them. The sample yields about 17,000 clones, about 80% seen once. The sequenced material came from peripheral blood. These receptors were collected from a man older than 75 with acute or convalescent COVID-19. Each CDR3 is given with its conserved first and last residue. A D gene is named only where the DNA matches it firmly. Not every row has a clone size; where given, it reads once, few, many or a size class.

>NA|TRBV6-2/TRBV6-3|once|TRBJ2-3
TGTGCCAGCAGTTACGGGCGCAGGGGCCGGACGTATGCAGATACGCAGTATTTT
CASSYGRRGRTYADTQYF
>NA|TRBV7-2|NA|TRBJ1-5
TGTGCCAGCAGCCTCCTTCTTAATCAGCCCCAGCATTTT
CASSLLLNQPQHF
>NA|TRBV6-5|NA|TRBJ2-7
TGTGCCAGCAGTTATGCGGCCCCGACCGAGCAGTACTTC
CASSYAAPTEQYF
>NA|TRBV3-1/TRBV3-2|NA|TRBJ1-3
TGTGCCAGCAGCCCACAGCAGGGGTTCAGAAACACCATATATTTT
CASSPQQGFRNTIYF
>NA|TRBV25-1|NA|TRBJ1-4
TGTGCCAGCAGTGAATCGATAGGTCGGACTCACGAAAAACTGTTTTTT
CASSESIGRTHEKLFF
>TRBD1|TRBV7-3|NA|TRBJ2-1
TGTGCCAGCAGCTTAAGGGCTGGGGGACAGGGATACAATGAGCAGTTCTTC
CASSLRAGGQGYNEQFF
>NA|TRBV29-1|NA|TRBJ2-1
TGCAGCGTTGGACAGGTGGATGAGCAGTTCTTC
CSVGQVDEQFF
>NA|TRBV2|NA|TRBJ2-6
TGTGCCAGCAGTGAAGCGCTGGCGGTAGGGGCCAACGTCCTGACTTTC
CASSEALAVGANVLTF
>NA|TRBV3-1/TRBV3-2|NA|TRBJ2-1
TGTGCCAGCAGCCAAGATTTGGCCAGAGCGGGCTACAATGAGCAGTTCTTC
CASSQDLARAGYNEQFF
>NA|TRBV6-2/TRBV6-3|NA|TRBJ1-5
TGTGCCAGCAGCCTTCCCTATAGCAATCAGCCCCAGCATTTT
CASSLPYSNQPQHF
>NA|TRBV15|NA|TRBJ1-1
TGTGCCACCAGCAGAGATGCACAGCTGAACACTGAAGCTTTCTTT
CATSRDAQLNTEAFF
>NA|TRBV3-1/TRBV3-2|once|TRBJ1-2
TGTGCCAGCAGCCAGGTTCTCAGGCAGGGAGGTGGCTACACCTTC
CASSQVLRQGGGYTF
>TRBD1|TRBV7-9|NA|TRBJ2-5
TGTGCCAGCAATCAGGGGGCGGAGGAGACCCAGTACTTC
CASNQGAEETQYF
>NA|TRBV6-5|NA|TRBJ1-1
TGTGCCAGCATCCCCAGGCGTCTGGGGAACACTGAAGCTTTCTTT
CASIPRRLGNTEAFF
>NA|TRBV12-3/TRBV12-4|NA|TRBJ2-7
TGTGCCAGCAGTCGGAAGGGGGCGGGGGAGCAGTACTTC
CASSRKGAGEQYF
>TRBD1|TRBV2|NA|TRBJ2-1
TGTGCCAGCAGTCCTGACAGGGGGTCCTACAATGAGCAGTTCTTC
CASSPDRGSYNEQFF
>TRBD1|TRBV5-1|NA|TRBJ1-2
TGCGCCAGCAGAGATACAGGGGAAACTAACTATGGCTACACCTTC
CASRDTGETNYGYTF
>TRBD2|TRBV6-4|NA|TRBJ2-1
TGTGCCAGCAGTGCAGGACTAGCGGGGGGGCAGAATGAGCAGTTCTTC
CASSAGLAGGQNEQFF
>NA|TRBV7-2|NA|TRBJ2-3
TGTGCCAGCAGCCCTCGGGTGGACCGACTACATTTT
CASSPRVDRLHF
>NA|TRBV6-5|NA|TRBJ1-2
TGTGCCAGCAGTTACGACGGGAGGACTTATGGCTACACCTTC
CASSYDGRTYGYTF
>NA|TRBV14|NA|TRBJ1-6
TGTGCCAGCACACCACTCCGGCAGGGGCCCCTCCACTTT
CASTPLRQGPLHF
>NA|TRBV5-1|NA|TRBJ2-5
TGCGCCAGCAGCTCGGATGGGGAGGAGACCCAGTACTTC
CASSSDGEETQYF
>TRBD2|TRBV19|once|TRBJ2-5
TGTGCCAGTAGTCATCACCCGACTAGCGGGGGGGCAGAGACCCAGTACTTC
CASSHHPTSGGAETQYF
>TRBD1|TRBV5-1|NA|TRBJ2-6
TGCGCCAGCAGAGGGACAGGGACCTCTGGGGCCAACGTCCTGACTTTC
CASRGTGTSGANVLTF
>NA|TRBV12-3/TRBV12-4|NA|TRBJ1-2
TGTGCCGCAAGTGGGCCCGATGGCTACACCTTC
CAASGPDGYTF
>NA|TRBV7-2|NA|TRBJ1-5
TGTGCCAGCAGCTCAAACAATCAGCCCCAGCATTTT
CASSSNNQPQHF
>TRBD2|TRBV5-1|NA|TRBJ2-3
TGCGCCAGCAGCTTCAGCGGGGGGAGAGACACAGATACGCAGTATTTT
CASSFSGGRDTDTQYF
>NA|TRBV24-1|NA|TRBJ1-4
TGTGCCACCAGTGAGCCCGGGACAACGGATGAAAAACTGTTTTTT
CATSEPGTTDEKLFF
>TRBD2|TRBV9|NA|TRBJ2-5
TGTGCCAGCAGCGTCACTAGCGGGGGGCCACAAGAGACCCAGTACTTC
CASSVTSGGPQETQYF
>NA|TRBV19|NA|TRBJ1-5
TGTGCCAGTAGTATTTTAAGCGGTCAGCCCCAGCATTTT
CASSILSGQPQHF
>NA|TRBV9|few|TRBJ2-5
TGTGCCAGCAGCGTAGGGATCGGGACAATAGAGACCCAGTACTTC
CASSVGIGTIETQYF
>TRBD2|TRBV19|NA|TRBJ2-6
TGTGCCAGTAGTATAAGAGGTCTAGCGGGGGCCTCGACCTCTGGGGCCAACGTCCTGACTTTC
CASSIRGLAGASTSGANVLTF
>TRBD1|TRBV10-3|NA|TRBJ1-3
TGTGCCATCTCACCGGGACAGGGCTCTGGAAACACCATATATTTT
CAISPGQGSGNTIYF
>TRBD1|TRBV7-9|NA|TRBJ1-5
TGTGCCAGCAGCTTAGAGGGGGCTGGTCAGCCCCAGCATTTT
CASSLEGAGQPQHF
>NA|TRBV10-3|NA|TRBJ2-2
TGTGCCATCAATCAAGGGGGCACCGGGGAGCTGTTTTTT
CAINQGGTGELFF
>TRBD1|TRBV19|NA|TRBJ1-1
TGTGCCAGTATCCCCGGACAGGCCCCGAACACTGAAGCTTTCTTT
CASIPGQAPNTEAFF
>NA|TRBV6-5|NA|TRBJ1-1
TGTGCCAGCGGTAGAGAACTGAACACTGAAGCTTTCTTT
CASGRELNTEAFF
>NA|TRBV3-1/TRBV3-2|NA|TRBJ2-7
TGTGCCAGCAGCCAAGGCGGCAGATCCTACGAGCAGTACTTC
CASSQGGRSYEQYF
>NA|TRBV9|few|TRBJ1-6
TGTGCCAGCAGCGTAGCGGTAACAGGGTCTCTTTCACCCCTCCACTTT
CASSVAVTGSLSPLHF
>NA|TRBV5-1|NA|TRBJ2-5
TGCGCCAGCAGCTTGTCAGTCCAAGAGACCCAGTACTTC
CASSLSVQETQYF
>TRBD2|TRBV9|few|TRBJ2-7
TGTGCCAGCAGCGCGGGAAGCGGGACGCCAGGCGGCTGGGAGCAGTACTTC
CASSAGSGTPGGWEQYF
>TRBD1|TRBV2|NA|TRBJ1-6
TGTGCCAGCAGCCCAATGGGGACAGGGAAGTCACCCCTCCACTTT
CASSPMGTGKSPLHF
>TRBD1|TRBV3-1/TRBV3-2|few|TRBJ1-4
TGTGCCAGCAGCCAAGGAGGTGGCAGGGGGATGTTGGGCCAGAGTGAAAAACTGTTTTTT
CASSQGGGRGMLGQSEKLFF
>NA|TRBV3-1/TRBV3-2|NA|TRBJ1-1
TGTGCCAGCAGCCAACTGACGGCGGGGAACACTGAAGCTTTCTTT
CASSQLTAGNTEAFF
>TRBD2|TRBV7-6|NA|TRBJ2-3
TGTGCCAGCAGCTTAGATGGGACTAGCAGCACAGATACGCAGTATTTT
CASSLDGTSSTDTQYF
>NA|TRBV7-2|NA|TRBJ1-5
TGTGCCAGCAGCTTAGCTCGGGGAGGTAATCAGCCCCAGCATTTT
CASSLARGGNQPQHF
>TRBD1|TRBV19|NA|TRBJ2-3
TGTGCCAGTAGCAAATCCGGATTGGGGACAGGGAGACCAGATACGCAGTATTTT
CASSKSGLGTGRPDTQYF
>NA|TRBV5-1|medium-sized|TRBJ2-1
TGCGCCAGCAGCGGGGGCAGGTACTCCTACAATGAGCAGTTCTTC
CASSGGRYSYNEQFF
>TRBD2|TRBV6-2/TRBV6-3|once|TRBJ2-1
TGTGCCAGCAGCCAGAATCCGGGACTAGCGGGGGGAACATACAATGAGCAGTTCTTC
CASSQNPGLAGGTYNEQFF
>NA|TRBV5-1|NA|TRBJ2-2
TGCGCCAGCAGCTTGTCGATGGGGGGGCCGACCGGGGAGCTGTTTTTT
CASSLSMGGPTGELFF
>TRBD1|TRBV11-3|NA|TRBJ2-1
TGTGCCAGCAGCTTAGGGACCGGGACAGGGGTCAATGAGCAGTTCTTC
CASSLGTGTGVNEQFF